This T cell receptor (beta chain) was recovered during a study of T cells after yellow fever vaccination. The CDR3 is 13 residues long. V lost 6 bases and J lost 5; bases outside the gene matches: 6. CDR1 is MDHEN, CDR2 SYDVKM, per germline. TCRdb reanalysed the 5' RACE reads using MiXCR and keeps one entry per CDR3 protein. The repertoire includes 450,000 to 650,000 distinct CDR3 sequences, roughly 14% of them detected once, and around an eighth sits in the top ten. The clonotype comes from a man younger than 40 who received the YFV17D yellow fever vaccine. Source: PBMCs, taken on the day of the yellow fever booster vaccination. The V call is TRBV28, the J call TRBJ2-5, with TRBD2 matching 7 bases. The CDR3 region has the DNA TGTGCCAGCAGCTGGGGGGGAATGGAGACCCAGTACTTC. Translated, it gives CASSWGGMETQYF.